This TCR beta chain was sequenced during a study of Ad26.COV2.S vaccination and SARS-CoV-2 variants. The protocol was immunoSEQ multiplex PCR, while the TCRdb copy is restricted to in-frame clones and leaves out a portion. This table has under 600,000 clones, 89% appearing once. Treatment indicated: around 19 received Ad26.COV2.S at low or high dose, single or two shots; about 5 received placebo; per-sample allocation not given. Following the first vaccine or placebo injection, samples were taken on day 63. An Ad26 vector expressing Wuhan-strain SARS-CoV-2 spike served as the vaccine. V was shortened by 0 bases and J by 4 bases, with 5 bases between the two germline ends. The CDR3 has 12 amino acids. In germline, CDR1 is SGHNT, CDR2 YYREEE (reference sequence). Regarding this clone: The same CDR3 also results from other DNA sequences found in this sample.

Here the sequenced sample was peripheral blood, taken in a trial of Ad26.COV2.S vaccine versus placebo. The source is a person aged 18 to 59 who received the Ad26.COV2.S COVID-19 vaccine or a placebo. The rearrangement uses TRBV5-4 and TRBJ2-7, with D tentatively TRBD2 (5 bases). CDR3 nucleotide sequence: TGTGCCAGCAGCTTGGGAGGGTACGAGCAGTACTTC. It yields the protein CASSLGGYEQYF.